This record looks at one T cell receptor (beta chain) sequence and its context. Profiled with immunoSEQ multiplex PCR; TCRdb holds only in-frame clones, not every one. This table has approximately 500,000 clones, roughly 80% appearing once. The source of the sample is a study of shared clonotypes between healthy human individuals. CDR1 SGHRS and CDR2 YFSETQ come from the germline V gene. This CDR3 contains 15 residues. With 5 bases clipped from V and 0 bases from J, the junction kept 7 bases outside the gene matches. This sequence was found in a woman between 40 and 55 years old in good health. Some clones in this sample may be carry-over from other donors' samples. The rearrangement uses TRBV5-1 and TRBJ1-1; 7 nucleotides line up with TRBD1. Sample: PBMCs. CDR3 sequence (DNA): TGCGCCAGCAGTTCGATGGGACAGTTGAACACTGAAGCTTTCTTT. It specifies CASSSMGQLNTEAFF.